A single sample gave rise to the 25 T cell receptor beta chains below, sequenced in a study of shared clonotypes between healthy human individuals. Using immunoSEQ multiplex PCR, the repertoire was profiled, and TCRdb retains in-frame clones only, with some absent. The sample lists about a million clones, about 80% occurring once. Sequenced material: memory CD4+ T cells sorted from blood. Subset in this sample: CD45RA-negative fraction. The origin of the receptors is a man between 18 and 35 years old in good health.

V usage is TRBV18 and J usage is TRBJ2-7; 7 nucleotides match TRBD2. CDR3 size: 17 residues. Trimming cost V 2 bases and J 7 bases; bases outside gene matches: 17. Germline loops: CDR1 KGHSH, CDR2 LQKENI. CDR3 sequence: CASSPSRGTGGTWEQYF. CDR3 nucleotide sequence: TGTGCCAGCTCACCAAGCCGCGGGACGGGAGGTACCTGGGAGCAGTACTTC. Complete variable domain (other parts from reference TRBV18 and TRBJ2-7): NAGVMQNPRHLVRRRGQEARLRCSPMKGHSHVYWYRQLPEEGLKFMVYLQKENIIDESGMPKERFSAEFPKEGPSILRIQQVVRGDSAAYFCASSPSRGTGGTWEQYFGPGTRLTVT.

The rearrangement uses TRBV5-1 and TRBJ2-7; D is possibly TRBD2 (5 bases). The V end was cut by 1 base, the J end by 5 bases, with 10 bases between. The germline V gene has CDR1 SGHRS and CDR2 YFSETQ. The CDR3 sequence is 13 residues long. The CDR3 nucleotides read TGCGCCAGCAGCTTGCGCGGGCTGGACGAGCAGTACTTC. This encodes CASSLRGLDEQYF.

This clone came up once. V and J are TRBV7-9 and TRBJ1-4, with TRBD1 matching over 8 bases. This CDR3 has 14 amino acids. V shed 6 bases and J 5 bases; nucleotides not matched to a gene: 5. In germline, CDR1 is SEHNR, CDR2 FQNEAQ (reference sequence). CDR3 protein: CASSYRDRNEKLFF. CDR3 sequence (DNA): TGTGCCAGCAGTTATCGGGACAGGAATGAAAAACTGTTTTTT.

This clone was counted between two and nine times. The chain joins TRBV6-1 to TRBJ2-7, with unresolved D. Germline values: CDR1 MNHNS, CDR2 SASEGT. This CDR3 comprises 13 residues. The V gene lost 2 bases and the J gene lost 2 bases, with 7 bases spanning the gap. CDR3 protein: CASSEMTPYEQYF. The CDR3 region has the DNA TGTGCCAGCAGTGAAATGACACCCTACGAGCAGTACTTC.

In this sample, this clone turned up a few times. The chain links TRBV28 to TRBJ2-7; D gene ambiguous. CDR1 is MDHEN and CDR2 is SYDVKM in the germline V gene. The CDR3 is 15 residues long. Trimming took off 6 bases at V and 5 bases at J, with 20 bases between the two ends. The CDR3: CASSLGDRVANEQYF. CDR3 DNA: TGTGCCAGCAGCCTGGGTGATAGGGTAGCCAACGAGCAGTACTTC.

This chain uses TRBV7-2 with TRBJ2-1, with D possibly being TRBD1 (5 bases). From germline, CDR1 is SGHTA and CDR2 FQGNSA. The CDR3 totals 13 residues. Trimming removed 5 bases from V and 4 bases from J, with 9 bases in between. The chain's CDR3 is CASSLQAYNEQFF. CDR3 DNA sequence: TGTGCCAGCAGCCTACAGGCGTACAATGAGCAGTTCTTC.

This chain uses TRBV7-8 with TRBJ2-5, with D unclear. The CDR3 is 14 amino acids. From germline, CDR1 is SGHVS and CDR2 FQNEAQ. Trimming removed 7 bases from V and 1 base from J, with 13 bases in between. For the CDR3, the DNA is TGTGCCAGCACCCGAACCGGCTCCCAAGAGACCCAGTACTTC. It specifies CASTRTGSQETQYF.

V is TRBV30 and J is TRBJ2-3; 16 bases match TRBD2. The CDR3 is 18 residues long. Germline CDR1 and CDR2: GTSNPN and SVGIG (reference sequence). V lost 4 bases and J lost 5; bases outside the gene matches: 12. CDR3 bases: TGTGCCTGGACCGGGACTAGCGGGAGGGTCGGGATCAGAGATACGCAGTATTTT. Its protein is CAWTGTSGRVGIRDTQYF.

The sample holds one count of this clone. The chain recombines TRBV29-1 with TRBJ1-2; D is unresolved. The CDR3 extends over 12 amino acids. Germline CDR1 reads SQVTM; CDR2 reads ANQGSEA. V was clipped by 4 bases and J by 4 bases, with 10 bases between them. This CDR3 is CSVANSAYGYTF. DNA of the CDR3: TGCAGCGTTGCTAACAGTGCCTATGGCTACACCTTC.

This chain joins TRBV15 and TRBJ2-7; possibly TRBD2 for D (6 bases). The CDR3 has 14 amino acids. Trimming cost V 0 bases and J 3 bases, with 9 bases left between them. Germline values: CDR1 LNHNV, CDR2 YYDKDF (reference sequence). The CDR3 DNA is TGTGCCACCAGCAGAGAGGGGGGTGTCTACGAGCAGTACTTC. Translation gives CATSREGGVYEQYF.

The V call is TRBV18, the J call TRBJ1-1; D unclear. The CDR3 length is 14 residues. Germline CDR1 is KGHSH and CDR2 is LQKENI. The V gene lost 1 base and the J gene lost 3 bases, with 9 bases spanning the gap. The CDR3 nucleotides are TGTGCCAGCTCACCACTTCAATACGACACTGAAGCTTTCTTT. As protein: CASSPLQYDTEAFF.

This chain uses TRBV7-9 with TRBJ1-2; 7 bases are a match to TRBD1. V dropped 6 bases and J dropped 7; count of bases not matched to a gene: 5. Germline V gene data show CDR1 as SEHNR and CDR2 as FQNEAQ (reference sequence). This CDR3 spans 12 amino acids. The CDR3, as DNA: TGTGCCAGCAGTTTTACAGGGGCTGGCTACACCTTC. This gives the protein CASSFTGAGYTF. The full variable domain, in which reference TRBV7-9 and TRBJ1-2 provide the parts outside the CDR3, is DTGVSQNPRHKITKRGQNVTFRCDPISEHNRLYWYRQTLGQGPEFLTYFQNEAQLEKSRLLSDRFSAERPKGSFSTLEIQRTEQGDSAMYLCASSFTGAGYTFGSGTRLTVV.

The rearrangement joins TRBV6-6 to TRBJ1-4; perhaps TRBD1 as D (5 bases). CDR1 MNHNY and CDR2 SVGAGI come from the germline V gene (reference sequence). This CDR3 region has 13 residues. The V end lost 6 bases, the J end lost 4 bases, and 9 bases lay between the germline ends. The chain's CDR3 is CASRTENNEKLFF. CDR3 coding DNA: TGTGCCAGCAGGACAGAAAATAATGAAAAACTGTTTTTT.

The chain carries TRBV10-3 and TRBJ2-7; D is uncertain. This CDR3 contains 10 residues. CDR1 and CDR2 (germline): ENHRY, SYGVKD. CDR3 loop: CDRSSYEQYF. The CDR3 coding sequence is TGTGACCGGAGCTCCTACGAGCAGTACTTC.

This chain joins TRBV19 and TRBJ2-1; TRBD2 matches 7 bases. The germline V gene encodes CDR1 LNHDA and CDR2 SQIVND (reference sequence). There are 15 residues in the CDR3. V trimming: 1 base; J trimming: 6 bases; junction bases outside the gene matches: 6. The CDR3 region is CASSIVVGGSNEQFF. The DNA for the CDR3 is TGTGCCAGTAGTATAGTGGTCGGCGGGAGCAATGAGCAGTTCTTC.

The chain joins TRBV6-6 to TRBJ1-1; D uncertain. Trimming removed 3 bases at V and 3 bases at J, with 8 bases between. In germline, CDR1 is MNHNY, CDR2 SVGAGI (reference sequence). The CDR3 is 13 residues long. The CDR3 loop reads CASSYAPDTEAFF. Written as DNA, the CDR3 is TGTGCCAGCAGTTATGCCCCGGACACTGAAGCTTTCTTT.

This clone has just a few counts. V and J are TRBV5-1 and TRBJ1-1; D is unclear. Trimming cost V 0 bases and J 1 base, with 7 bases left between them. The CDR3 extends over 14 amino acids. The germline V gene has CDR1 SGHRS and CDR2 YFSETQ. CDR3 loop: CASSLGARNTEAFF. CDR3 nucleotides: TGCGCCAGCAGCTTGGGGGCTCGGAACACTGAAGCTTTCTTT.

The rearrangement uses TRBV28 and TRBJ1-6; TRBD1 matches 9 bases. The CDR3 has 14 amino acids. CDR1 MDHEN and CDR2 SYDVKM come from the germline V gene. With V trimmed by 4 bases and J by 13 bases, 8 bases remained unmatched. CDR3 DNA: TGTGCCAGCAGTTCGGACAGGGGACATAGGCCCCTCCACTTT. It yields the protein CASSSDRGHRPLHF.

Turning to this clone: Germline and junction disagree at one end, which may indicate a read error. This chain joins TRBV7-2 and TRBJ2-5; 12 nucleotides line up with TRBD2. Looked up from germline, CDR1 is SGHTA and CDR2 is FQGNSA. This CDR3 contains 14 residues. The CDR3 protein is CASSTTSGRPDRDF. CDR3 DNA: TGTGCCAGCAGCACCACTAGCGGGAGGCCCGATCGGGACTTC.

The chain employs TRBV20-1 and TRBJ2-5; no firm D call. Germline assignment: CDR1 DFQATT and CDR2 SNEGSKA (reference sequence). CDR3 size: 10 residues. V was cut by 5 bases and J by 6 bases, with 7 bases left in between. CDR3 protein: CSALSQTQYF. The CDR3 nucleotides are TGCAGTGCTCTTTCTCAGACCCAGTACTTC.

The chain recombines TRBV5-6 with TRBJ1-4; 9 nucleotides agree with TRBD1. The germline V gene encodes CDR1 SGHDT and CDR2 YYEEEE. CDR3 length equals 15 residues. J was trimmed by 6 bases and V by 5 bases; bases with no gene match: 8. The CDR3 DNA sequence: TGTGCCAGCAGTCCTACCGGGACAGGGTATGAAAAACTGTTTTTT. Translated: CASSPTGTGYEKLFF. Full variable domain (rest looked up from reference TRBV5-6 and TRBJ1-4): DAGVTQSPTHLIKTRGQQVTLRCSPKSGHDTVSWYQQALGQGPQFIFQYYEEEERQRGNFPDRFSGHQFPNYSSELNVNALLLGDSALYLCASSPTGTGYEKLFFGSGTQLSVL.

The chain joins TRBV2 to TRBJ2-1; D is ambiguous. Germline CDR1 reads SNHLY; CDR2 reads FYNNEI. Deletions cut 3 bases from V and 1 base from J, with 10 bases between. The CDR3 is 15 amino acids. CDR3 nucleotides: TGTGCCAGCAGTGACATCTTCCTTTCCTACAATGAGCAGTTCTTC. Translated, it gives CASSDIFLSYNEQFF.

This clone has only a few counts. CDR3 sequence (DNA): TGTGCCAGCAGTGTGGCGGGGCGCACTGAAGCTTTCTTT. Translated: CASSVAGRTEAFF. The chain joins TRBV2 to TRBJ1-1; D is perhaps TRBD1 (5 bases). Germline lookup yields CDR1 SNHLY and CDR2 FYNNEI. V lost 4 bases, J lost 4 bases, and 10 bases lay in between. There are 13 residues in the CDR3.

A few counts support this clone. This sequence joins TRBV30 and TRBJ1-2, with D uncertain. Germline loops: CDR1 GTSNPN, CDR2 SVGIG (reference sequence). With 3 bases removed from V and 0 bases from J, the gap between germline ends came to 11 bases. The CDR3 loop spans 14 amino acids. The CDR3 sequence: CAWRLKSANYGYTF. In DNA, the CDR3 is TGTGCCTGGAGACTTAAGTCAGCTAACTATGGCTACACCTTC.

The rearrangement joins TRBV19 to TRBJ2-5; 7 bases align to TRBD1. Germline-derived CDR1 and CDR2 are LNHDA and SQIVND (reference sequence). The CDR3 extends over 16 amino acids. The V gene end was trimmed by 1 base and the J gene end by 5 bases; junction bases not matched to a gene: 10. CDR3 in DNA: TGTGCCAGTAGTATAGGATTGACAGGGCGGATGGAGACCCAGTACTTC. As protein: CASSIGLTGRMETQYF.